These T cell receptor beta chains were read from a single sample in a study of blood T cell repertoires in COVID-19. Profiled with immunoSEQ multiplex PCR; TCRdb holds only in-frame clones, not every one. The table has 70,000 to 85,000 clones, over 85% seen once; the top ten hold about 9.8%. Sequenced input: peripheral blood. These receptors came from a human donor in a cohort sampled during active COVID-19. Both conserved end residues are part of each CDR3. D genes are given only for firm matches. For some rows the clone size is stated as once, few or many, or as a class when expanded; others skip it.

>TRBD1|NA|TRBV19|TRBJ1-4
TGTGCCAGTAGTACTACAGGGGGCGAGAATGAAAAACTGTTTTTT
CASSTTGGENEKLFF
>TRBD2|NA|TRBV4-2|TRBJ2-1
TGTGCCAGCAGCCAAGATGCCCTAGCGGGACATAATGAGCAGTTCTTC
CASSQDALAGHNEQFF
>NA|NA|TRBV7-8|TRBJ2-5
TGTGCCAGCAGCTTCACAGGGGCGGGGGAGACCCAGTACTTC
CASSFTGAGETQYF
>NA|NA|TRBV20-1|TRBJ2-1
TGCAGTGCCTTGGACAATAATGAGCAGTTCTTC
CSALDNNEQFF
>TRBD1|NA|TRBV11-2|TRBJ1-1
TGTGCCAGCAGCTTGGCTACGACAGGGGGGAACAGTGAAGCTTTCTTT
CASSLATTGGNSEAFF
>NA|NA|TRBV6-1|TRBJ2-2
TGTGCCAGCAGTGAAGTAGTGAACACCGGGGAGCTGTTTTTT
CASSEVVNTGELFF
>TRBD1|NA|TRBV5-1|TRBJ2-7
TGCGCCAGCAGCTTGACCGGGACAGGCTCCCACGAGCAGTACTTC
CASSLTGTGSHEQYF
>NA|once|TRBV7-2|TRBJ2-7
TGTGCCAGCAGCTTAGCGGACATTAGCGAGCAGTACTTC
CASSLADISEQYF
>TRBD1|NA|TRBV28|TRBJ1-2
TGTGCCAGCAGTTCCCCATACAGGGGAGCTAACTATGGCTACACCTTC
CASSSPYRGANYGYTF
>NA|NA|TRBV15|TRBJ2-5
TGTGCCACCAGCAGGAACCGGGGGGCTAGCGCCGAGACCCAGTACTTC
CATSRNRGASAETQYF
>TRBD2|NA|TRBV27|TRBJ2-7
TGTGCCACCAGAGGACTAGCGGGAGTCTACGAGCAGTACTTC
CATRGLAGVYEQYF
>NA|NA|TRBV28|TRBJ2-1
TGTGCCAGCAGTTCTTTCAAGGACAGACACAATGAGCAGTTCTTC
CASSSFKDRHNEQFF
>NA|NA|TRBV28|TRBJ1-2
TGTGCCAGCAGCTTCGACACCCTATCGGGCTACACCTTC
CASSFDTLSGYTF
>NA|NA|TRBV28|TRBJ1-5
TGTGCCAGCAGTTGGACGACAGGCAATCAGCCCCAGCATTTT
CASSWTTGNQPQHF
>TRBD1|NA|TRBV28|TRBJ1-1
TGTGCCAGCAGTTGGGACAGGGCGTCTGAAGCTTTCTTT
CASSWDRASEAFF
>TRBD2|NA|TRBV7-2|TRBJ2-7
TGTGCCAGCAGCATCGGGAGGTACGAGCAGTACTTC
CASSIGRYEQYF
>TRBD1|NA|TRBV2|TRBJ2-3
TGTGCCAGCAGTATTGGACAGGGGGGGAGCACAGATACGCAGTATTTT
CASSIGQGGSTDTQYF
>TRBD2|NA|TRBV19|TRBJ2-1
TGTGCCAGTAAGGAACTAGCGGGAGAGGATGAGCAGTTCTTC
CASKELAGEDEQFF
>NA|NA|TRBV6-2/TRBV6-3|TRBJ2-3
TGTGCCAGCAGTTCAGGCACAGATACGCAGTATTTT
CASSSGTDTQYF
>TRBD1|NA|TRBV6-5|TRBJ1-1
TGTGCCAGCAGTTATTGGACAGGGGGGAACACTGAAGCTTTCTTT
CASSYWTGGNTEAFF
>NA|NA|TRBV29-1|TRBJ2-7
TGCAGTGCCGCGGAAACATCCAGGGTGTACGAGCAGTACTTC
CSAAETSRVYEQYF
>TRBD2|NA|TRBV5-4|TRBJ2-1
TGTGCCAGCAGTTTTAGCGGGAGTGTCTACAATGAGCAGTTCTTC
CASSFSGSVYNEQFF
>TRBD2|NA|TRBV7-8|TRBJ2-3
TGTGCCAGCAGCTTAGGTTTAGCGGGAGTGGCAGATACGCAGTATTTT
CASSLGLAGVADTQYF
>TRBD2|few|TRBV5-1|TRBJ2-1
TGCGCCAGCAGCGTAACTAGCGGGAAAGGCGATGAGCAGTTCTTC
CASSVTSGKGDEQFF
>TRBD1|few|TRBV19|TRBJ1-6
TGTGCCAGTAGACTCGACCAGGGGGCTGGATCACCCCTCCACTTT
CASRLDQGAGSPLHF
>NA|NA|TRBV19|TRBJ2-5
TGTGCCAGTAGTATTTCTAGTCGACAAGAGACCCAGTACTTC
CASSISSRQETQYF
>TRBD1|NA|TRBV7-2|TRBJ1-2
TGTGCCAGCAGCGACAGGGGGCGCTATGGCTACACCTTC
CASSDRGRYGYTF
>TRBD2|NA|TRBV19|TRBJ2-1
TGTGCCAGTAGTATCCACCTAACTAGCGGGAGGGCCGCTGAGCAGTTCTTC
CASSIHLTSGRAAEQFF
>TRBD1|NA|TRBV16|TRBJ2-1
TGTGCCAGCAGCCAGGACCGGGACAGTCCTTCGAGCTCCTACAATGAGCAGTTCTTC
CASSQDRDSPSSSYNEQFF
>TRBD2|NA|TRBV2|TRBJ2-1
TGTGCCAGCAGTCGGGAGGGAGTGGGAAATGAGCAGTTCTTC
CASSREGVGNEQFF
>TRBD2|NA|TRBV19|TRBJ2-7
TGTGCCAGTAGTATCCGCGGGAGGGTCAACGAGCAGTACTTC
CASSIRGRVNEQYF
>TRBD2|NA|TRBV2|TRBJ2-3
TGTGCCAGCACGCTCGGGGGGGCCTCCACAGATACGCAGTATTTT
CASTLGGASTDTQYF
>NA|NA|TRBV6-1|TRBJ1-3
TGTGCCAGCAGTGAAACACTGCAGGGCGCGGCGGGAAACACCATATATTTT
CASSETLQGAAGNTIYF